Listed below are T cell receptor beta chains from one sample, sequenced in a study of T-cell reconstitution after alpha-beta-depleted transplantation in children. TCRdb recomputed calls from the PCR reads with MiXCR, one row per CDR3 protein. The sample lists about 540,000 distinct CDR3 sequences; about 17% were seen once. The starting material was PBMCs from the stem cell graft donor, obtained from the stem cell graft. All receptors derive from a human donor who donated a stem cell graft to a child with acute lymphoblastic leukemia. Both conserved end residues are part of each CDR3. A D gene is named only where the DNA matches it firmly. Size values are once, few and many counts, or a class for expanded clones, and some rows have none.

j_call,d_call,v_call,clone_size,cdr3_aa,cdr3_nt
TRBJ2-1,TRBD2,TRBV4-1,few,CASSQERLSGTYNEQFF,TGCGCCAGCAGCCAAGAGAGACTTAGCGGGACTTACAATGAGCAGTTCTTC
TRBJ1-2,.,TRBV2,.,CASTSAPYGYTF,TGTGCCAGCACGTCGGCGCCCTATGGCTACACCTTC
TRBJ2-7,TRBD2,TRBV20-1,few,CSAIFGLAGRLSYEQYF,TGCAGTGCCATCTTCGGTTTAGCGGGGCGCCTATCCTACGAGCAGTACTTC
TRBJ2-5,.,TRBV18,.,CASSPPAVETQYF,TGTGCCAGCTCACCACCGGCCGTGGAGACCCAGTACTTC
TRBJ2-1,TRBD2,TRBV5-5,.,CASSYSGSTDEQFF,TGTGCCAGCAGCTATAGCGGGAGTACGGATGAGCAGTTCTTC
TRBJ1-1,TRBD1,TRBV20-1,.,CSARGYEVGQGAEAFF,TGCAGTGCTAGAGGATACGAAGTGGGACAGGGGGCGGAGGCTTTCTTT
TRBJ1-4,.,TRBV4-3,.,CASSQGGRGTNEKLFF,TGCGCCAGCAGCCAAGGGGGCCGGGGGACTAATGAAAAACTGTTTTTT
TRBJ2-1,.,TRBV27,.,CASSLAGQNYNEQFF,TGTGCCAGCAGTTTGGCGGGACAAAACTACAATGAGCAGTTCTTC
TRBJ1-5,.,TRBV9,few,CASSVRGYSNQPQHF,TGTGCCAGCAGCGTGCGCGGTTATAGCAATCAGCCCCAGCATTTT
TRBJ2-5,TRBD1,TRBV4-1,few,CASSQGGQSPLETQYF,TGCGCCAGCAGCCAAGGGGGACAGTCCCCGCTAGAGACCCAGTACTTC
TRBJ1-2,.,TRBV20-1,.,CSASGRYGYTF,TGCAGTGCTAGCGGGCGCTATGGCTACACCTTC
TRBJ2-5,TRBD2,TRBV12-3/TRBV12-4,.,CASKLAVHETQYF,TGTGCCAGCAAACTAGCGGTGCATGAGACCCAGTACTTC
TRBJ2-7,TRBD2,TRBV4-2,few,CASSQDRRLAGTYEQYF,TGTGCCAGCAGCCAAGATAGGCGACTAGCGGGAACTTACGAGCAGTACTTC
TRBJ1-1,.,TRBV5-1,.,CASSPGPHTINTEAFF,TGCGCCAGCAGCCCCGGACCGCACACCATTAACACTGAAGCTTTCTTT
TRBJ2-3,TRBD2,TRBV5-1,.,CASSLWSAGSTDTQYF,TGCGCCAGCAGCTTGTGGTCAGCGGGAAGCACAGATACGCAGTATTTT
TRBJ2-7,.,TRBV14,.,CASSQARSLGSYEQYF,TGTGCCAGCAGCCAAGCGCGATCCCTTGGGTCCTACGAGCAGTACTTC
TRBJ2-3,.,TRBV20-1,.,CSARQRRTSDTQYF,TGCAGTGCTCGCCAGCGGAGAACGTCAGATACGCAGTATTTT
TRBJ1-5,.,TRBV7-9,.,CASSLVGGRGGQPQHF,TGTGCCAGCAGCTTAGTTGGCGGCAGGGGAGGTCAGCCCCAGCATTTT
TRBJ1-2,.,TRBV20-1,few,CSARDQPQEGYTF,TGCAGTGCTAGAGATCAACCACAGGAGGGCTACACCTTC
TRBJ2-1,TRBD2,TRBV7-9,few,CASSAPGLAEMNEQFF,TGTGCCAGCAGCGCCCCTGGACTAGCGGAAATGAATGAGCAGTTCTTC
TRBJ2-5,.,TRBV10-2,few,CASSESGTRRSQYF,TGCGCCAGCAGTGAGTCGGGGACCCGGCGATCTCAGTACTTC
TRBJ2-1,.,TRBV6-2/TRBV6-3,few,CASSYSKGSYNEQFF,TGTGCCAGCAGTTACTCGAAGGGATCCTACAATGAGCAGTTCTTC
TRBJ1-1,.,TRBV25-1,few,CASTLVRSEAFF,TGTGCCAGCACACTGGTTCGCTCTGAAGCTTTCTTT
TRBJ2-3,.,TRBV18,.,CASSPTVATSTDTQYF,TGTGCCAGCTCACCCACGGTCGCGACAAGCACAGATACGCAGTATTTT
TRBJ2-7,.,TRBV20-1,.,CSAVSGGFYEQYF,TGCAGTGCTGTTAGCGGTGGCTTCTACGAGCAGTACTTC
TRBJ2-7,.,TRBV18,.,CASSRDNRFSYEQYF,TGTGCCAGCTCACGGGACAACAGATTTTCCTACGAGCAGTACTTC
TRBJ2-2,TRBD2,TRBV5-1,few,CASSLYGRRTGELFF,TGCGCCAGCAGCTTGTACGGGAGGAGGACCGGGGAGCTGTTTTTT
TRBJ2-5,TRBD2,TRBV7-6,.,CASSFPMSSGRMGLTQETQYF,TGTGCCAGCAGCTTCCCAATGAGTAGCGGGAGGATGGGACTAACCCAAGAGACCCAGTACTTC
TRBJ1-4,TRBD1,TRBV5-6,.,CASSFGTGAEKLFF,TGTGCCAGCAGCTTCGGGACAGGGGCGGAAAAACTGTTTTTT
TRBJ1-2,.,TRBV5-1,.,CASSPDRIGGYTF,TGCGCCAGCAGCCCTGACAGGATCGGTGGCTACACCTTC
TRBJ2-3,TRBD2,TRBV6-5,.,CASSYGGLAGGPDTQYF,TGTGCCAGCAGTTACGGGGGACTAGCGGGAGGGCCAGATACGCAGTATTTT
TRBJ2-3,.,TRBV5-1,few,CASSLIPGETDTQYF,TGCGCCAGCAGCTTGATTCCAGGGGAAACAGATACGCAGTATTTT
TRBJ2-3,.,TRBV6-6,few,CASRPLLGDTQYF,TGTGCCAGCAGGCCCCTACTGGGAGATACGCAGTATTTT
TRBJ2-3,TRBD1,TRBV6-5,many,CASGGTGGADTQYF,TGTGCCAGCGGGGGGACAGGGGGCGCAGATACGCAGTATTTT
TRBJ2-3,TRBD2,TRBV27,.,CASSTSASTDTQYF,TGTGCCAGCAGTACTAGCGCTAGCACAGATACGCAGTATTTT
TRBJ2-7,.,TRBV5-1,few,CASNLDTGSYEQYF,TGCGCCAGCAATCTGGACACTGGCTCCTACGAGCAGTACTTC
TRBJ2-7,.,TRBV19,.,CASSTGLREQYF,TGTGCCAGTAGTACCGGACTGCGGGAGCAGTACTTC
TRBJ2-2,.,TRBV4-1,.,CASSQSHRGAGELFF,TGCGCCAGCAGCCAGTCCCATAGGGGAGCCGGGGAGCTGTTTTTT
TRBJ2-3,.,TRBV18,.,CASSPQADTQYF,TGCGCCAGCAGCCCACAGGCAGATACGCAGTATTTT
TRBJ1-3,.,TRBV28,few,CASSLVGAAGNTIYF,TGTGCCAGCAGTTTAGTGGGGGCCGCTGGAAACACCATATATTTT